Listed below are T cell receptor beta chains from one sample, sequenced in a study of early T cells in non-severe SARS-CoV-2 infection. TCRdb re-analysed the 5' RACE reads in MiXCR, keeping a single row per CDR3 protein. The sample gives roughly 110,000 distinct CDR3 sequences, 8.5% to 14% of which show up once; roughly 7.5% is in the top ten. Sequenced sample: whole blood. These receptors were taken from an adult who was a healthcare worker with PCR-confirmed SARS-CoV-2 infection or an uninfected control (not recorded which). The CDR3 runs from the conserved cysteine through the conserved F or W. Fields, in order: D gene, J gene, clone size, V gene, CDR3 protein, CDR3 DNA. A D gene is named only where the DNA matches it firmly. The listing skips clone size in some rows; elsewhere it reads once, few, many or a size class.

d_call: -; j_call: TRBJ1-5; clone_size: many; v_call: TRBV6-2/TRBV6-3; cdr3_aa: CASSVIGGTNQPQHF; cdr3_nt: TGTGCCAGCTCTGTCATCGGGGGCACCAATCAGCCCCAGCATTTT
d_call: TRBD2; j_call: TRBJ2-1; clone_size: many; v_call: TRBV2; cdr3_aa: CATGGTSGRIGNNEQFF; cdr3_nt: TGTGCCACGGGAGGGACTAGCGGGAGAATCGGAAACAATGAGCAGTTCTTC
d_call: -; j_call: TRBJ1-1; clone_size: few; v_call: TRBV4-3; cdr3_aa: CASRLTYRDTNTEAFF; cdr3_nt: TGCGCCAGCCGGTTGACTTACCGGGACACGAACACTGAAGCTTTCTTT
d_call: -; j_call: TRBJ2-3; clone_size: many; v_call: TRBV10-1; cdr3_aa: CASSSTGNADTQYF; cdr3_nt: TGCGCCAGCAGTAGCACAGGGAACGCAGATACGCAGTATTTT
d_call: -; j_call: TRBJ2-1; clone_size: -; v_call: TRBV5-4; cdr3_aa: CASSPPSSKSYNEQFF; cdr3_nt: TGTGCCAGCAGCCCCCCGTCGAGTAAGTCCTACAATGAGCAGTTCTTC
d_call: -; j_call: TRBJ1-2; clone_size: once; v_call: TRBV29-1; cdr3_aa: CSVAPAIYGYTF; cdr3_nt: TGCAGCGTTGCCCCCGCCATCTATGGCTACACCTTC
d_call: -; j_call: TRBJ2-2; clone_size: few; v_call: TRBV7-2; cdr3_aa: CASSFPSAGELFF; cdr3_nt: TGTGCCAGCAGCTTCCCATCGGCCGGGGAGCTGTTTTTT
d_call: TRBD2; j_call: TRBJ2-1; clone_size: few; v_call: TRBV7-6; cdr3_aa: CASSHTLGTSGRGDEQFF; cdr3_nt: TGTGCCAGCAGCCATACCCTAGGGACTAGCGGGAGGGGGGATGAGCAGTTCTTC
d_call: TRBD2; j_call: TRBJ2-5; clone_size: few; v_call: TRBV9; cdr3_aa: CASSAEETSGGGGTQYF; cdr3_nt: TGTGCCAGCAGCGCCGAAGAGACTAGCGGAGGGGGTGGTACCCAGTACTTC
d_call: -; j_call: TRBJ2-7; clone_size: many; v_call: TRBV30; cdr3_aa: CAWSPGGTWNF; cdr3_nt: TGTGCCTGGAGTCCAGGGGGGACATGGAACTTC
d_call: -; j_call: TRBJ2-3; clone_size: few; v_call: TRBV7-2; cdr3_aa: CASSPRAGPTDTQYF; cdr3_nt: TGTGCCAGCAGCCCGAGAGCGGGCCCCACAGATACGCAGTATTTT
d_call: TRBD1; j_call: TRBJ2-4; clone_size: many; v_call: TRBV6-6; cdr3_aa: CASSTGQGVKNIQYF; cdr3_nt: TGTGCCAGCAGTACGGGACAGGGGGTGAAAAACATTCAGTACTTC
d_call: TRBD2; j_call: TRBJ2-5; clone_size: few; v_call: TRBV7-6; cdr3_aa: CATGSGTSSQETQYF; cdr3_nt: TGTGCCACCGGATCGGGGACTAGCTCACAAGAGACCCAGTACTTC
d_call: -; j_call: TRBJ2-1; clone_size: many; v_call: TRBV6-1; cdr3_aa: CASHKRALSDNEQFF; cdr3_nt: TGTGCCAGCCATAAAAGGGCCCTCTCTGACAATGAGCAGTTCTTC
d_call: -; j_call: TRBJ1-5; clone_size: few; v_call: TRBV28; cdr3_aa: CASSFFRLSQPQHF; cdr3_nt: TGTGCCAGCAGTTTCTTCCGTCTGAGTCAGCCCCAGCATTTT
d_call: TRBD2; j_call: TRBJ2-3; clone_size: few; v_call: TRBV9; cdr3_aa: CASSLGLAASADTQYF; cdr3_nt: TGTGCCAGCAGCCTCGGACTAGCGGCTTCGGCAGATACGCAGTATTTT
d_call: -; j_call: TRBJ1-5; clone_size: many; v_call: TRBV2; cdr3_aa: CASSREGNQPQHF; cdr3_nt: TGTGCCAGCTCGAGAGAGGGCAATCAGCCCCAGCATTTT